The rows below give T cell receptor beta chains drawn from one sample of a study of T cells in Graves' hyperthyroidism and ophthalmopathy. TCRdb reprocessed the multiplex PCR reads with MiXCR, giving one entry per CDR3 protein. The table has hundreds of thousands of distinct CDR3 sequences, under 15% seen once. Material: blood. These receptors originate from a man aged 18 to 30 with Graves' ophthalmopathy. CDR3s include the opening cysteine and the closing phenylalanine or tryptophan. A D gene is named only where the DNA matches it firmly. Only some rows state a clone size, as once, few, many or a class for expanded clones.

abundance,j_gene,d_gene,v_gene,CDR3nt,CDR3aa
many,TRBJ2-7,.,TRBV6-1,TGTGCCAGCGGTAGGCAAAGCTCCTACGAGCAGTACTTC,CASGRQSSYEQYF
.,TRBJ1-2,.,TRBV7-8,TGTGCCAGCAGCTCGCGGACGGGGAACTATGGCTACACCTTC,CASSSRTGNYGYTF
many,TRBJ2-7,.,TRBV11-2,TGTGCCAGCAGCTTCCCTAGCGAAACCTACGAGCAGTACTTC,CASSFPSETYEQYF
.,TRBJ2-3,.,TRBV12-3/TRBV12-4,TGTGCCAGCAGTTTCCGAAGGGCGGTCACAGATACGCAGTATTTT,CASSFRRAVTDTQYF
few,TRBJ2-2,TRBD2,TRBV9,TGTGCCAGCAGCGTAGCTCCTGGCGGGAGGGAGACCGGGGAGCTGTTTTTT,CASSVAPGGRETGELFF
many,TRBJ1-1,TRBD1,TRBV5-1,TGCGCCAGCAGGAGGACAGGGTCGAACACTGAAGCTTTCTTT,CASRRTGSNTEAFF
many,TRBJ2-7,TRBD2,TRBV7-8,TGTGCCAGCAGGCCTAGCGGGGTCCCCTACGAGCAGTACTTC,CASRPSGVPYEQYF
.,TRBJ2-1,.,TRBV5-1,TGCGCCAGCAGCTTGGCCGATAGGGCTGAGCAGTTCTTC,CASSLADRAEQFF
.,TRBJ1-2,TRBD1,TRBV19,TGTGCCAGTACCCCTGGACAGGCTTATGGCTACACCTTC,CASTPGQAYGYTF
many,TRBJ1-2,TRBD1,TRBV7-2,TGTGCCAGCAGCTTAGCGACAGGGAACTATGGCTACACCTTC,CASSLATGNYGYTF
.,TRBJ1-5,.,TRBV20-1,TGCAGTGCTAAAGGGGCCGGCAATCAGCCCCAGCATTTT,CSAKGAGNQPQHF